This T cell receptor (beta chain) was profiled in a study of shared clonotypes between healthy human individuals (TCRdb year 2020). Study-level background: The cohort included a few men and two women between 18 and 49 years of age. For each donor, three plates each were used for CD4 naive and CD4 memory, two plates were used for CD8 naive, and one plate was used for CD8 memory. To estimate repertoire size and how much clonotype sharing occurs between individuals, the study deeply sequenced the blood TCR repertoires of several healthy adults. Libraries were prepared and TCR repertoires were sequenced by different laboratories using diverse techniques, in order to increase sequencing depth and limit assay-specific biases. Per donor, leukapheresis produced somewhere between about 0.85 and 9.5 billion PBMCs. Overall study outcomes, separate from this receptor: Compared with non-shared clonotypes, clonotypes shared by all four sorted-subset donors had higher generation probabilities. Rarefaction of sorted-subset datasets indicated incomplete sequencing despite the large sequencing depth. The genetic and exposure-history diversity represented was limited by the small number of donors. Approximately 5% of naive CD4, more than 3% of naive CD8, roughly 2.4% of memory CD4, and 0.4% of memory CD8 clonotypes were shared across several donors. Pairwise subsampling led to the expectation that sequencing depth would affect the degree of clonotype sharing among donors. Naive subsets generally had larger estimated clonotype richness than memory subsets did. Sampling was limited to blood, and TCR repertoires in tissue likely differ from TCR repertoires in blood.

Using the deep immunoSEQ assay, TCR CDR3 regions were amplified from genomic DNA by multiplex PCR. Extracted genomic DNA from each cell subset was spread evenly across all wells of several immunoSEQ 96-well plates, with each plate serving as a replicate. For sorted subsets, around 200 ng genomic DNA, equal to tens of thousands of T cell genomes, was loaded into each replicate PCR. The purified libraries were quantified using a Qubit 3.0 fluorometer, sized with a Bioanalyzer 2100, and then quantified again using the KAPA Library Quantification kit. Every immunoSEQ 96-well plate was sequenced on a separate single-read 150-cycle Illumina NextSeq 550 flow cell. The study's own analysis went as follows. Because the immunoSEQ output held only junctional sequences and lacked quality scores, the filtering could not match the filtering applied to full-length reads. To assign V/J genes and CDR3, sequences were annotated using PyIR, a Python wrapper for IgBLAST v1.9, with IMGT germline references. Any read was removed if the V/J assignment was weak (E-value above 1e-6), the CDR3 was missing, or the read contained stop codons, out-of-frame junctions, or ambiguous translated residues. V3J clonotypes were defined as sequences sharing an identical inferred V gene, J gene, and CDR3 amino acid sequence. Percentage overlap between repertoires was calculated by dividing the number of shared unique clonotypes by the size of the smaller repertoire. Repertoire richness was assessed with RTK rarefaction, the Chao1 estimator, and Recon v2.1 estimates of unobserved clonotypes. Generation probabilities for all TCRbeta clonotypes obtained by the gDNA method from a handful of donors were computed using OLGA. TCRdb re-hosts the immuneACCESS table, in-frame sequences only. Its copies lack some clones; in the studies checked, an unresolved V gene accounts for under half of them, and the cause for the rest is not known. Clone size and V and J calls were adopted from that table, with D and trimming inferred from the DNA. In all, the sample holds 2 million to 2.5 million clones, and 85% to 95% of those were seen once. Roughly 1.7% of the sample belongs to the ten largest clones.

The table lists this clone with a count of one. Its cognate antigen has yet to be identified. It has no much larger one-base neighbor in the sample; base qualities were not kept. For the CD8 naive samples, CD45RO-negative cells were positively selected for CCR7, yielding a CD45RA+CCR7+ population from which TemRA cells were excluded. Healthy HIV-negative adults with no recently reported acute infections or vaccinations were included as donors. Every donor was a Caucasian adult residing in Nashville, Tennessee, USA. After blood collection by leukapheresis, PBMCs were isolated using Ficoll-Histopaque density gradient centrifugation and then cryopreserved in the vapor phase of liquid nitrogen. Purity and quantity of every magnetically sorted T cell population were checked by analytical flow cytometry. From each sorted fraction, genomic DNA was isolated and quantified by UV absorbance on a Nanodrop 2000c.

The CDR3 covers 16 residues, taking in both the cysteine and the phenylalanine. Just the 48-base CDR3 DNA is kept, in frame starting at base 1. V is reduced by 0 bases and J by 2 bases, leaving a spacing of 11 bases between them. CDR1 MNHEY and CDR2 SVGAGI were looked up in the germline V gene. The receptor's source is a man aged 18 to 29 in good health. Some clones in this sample may be carry-over from other donors' samples. Sequencing was done on a sample of naive CD8+ T cells from PBMCs. The intended sense of this specimen's cell subset or site label: CD45RA+CCR7+. Here the chain combines TRBV6-5 and TRBJ2-1; a tentative D call is TRBD2 (5 bases match). The DNA sequence reads TGTGCCAGCAGTTACTCGATAGCGCCGACCTACAATGAGCAGTTCTTC. This sequence encodes CASSYSIAPTYNEQFF.